A selection of T cell receptor beta chains follows, all from one sample in a study of immune heterogeneity within non-small cell lung tumors. TCRdb reprocessed the multiplex PCR reads with MiXCR, giving one entry per CDR3 protein. Of fewer than 25,000 distinct CDR3 sequences in the sample, roughly 30% were seen once. Sequencing was performed on lung tumor tissue. The receptors here all came from a man aged 35 to 55 with non-small cell lung cancer. The conserved cysteine and the conserved F or W are not part of the CDR3 here. Clone size, where shown, is once, few, many, or a class for clones that have expanded.

ASSPDKSPNQPQH TRBJ1-5 few TRBV4-1
AWSSGQGQNQPQH TRBJ1-5 few TRBV30
ASSAQGGYGYT TRBJ1-2 few TRBV9
ASSFYGAEQY TRBJ2-7 . TRBV7-8
AISDGGPGYT TRBJ1-2 . TRBV6-4
ASSLGGGPGNTIY TRBJ1-3 . TRBV7-8
SARDNAGMRNQPQH TRBJ1-5 few TRBV20-1
ASSQLVAGMGTQY TRBJ2-3 . TRBV7-2
ASSRTSGSSTGELF TRBJ2-2 few TRBV6-1
ASTSGGYGYT TRBJ1-2 many TRBV12-3/TRBV12-4
ASSPPASSYNEQF TRBJ2-1 many TRBV18
ASSGIQETNEKLF TRBJ1-4 few TRBV6-1
ASRITGAAPEAF TRBJ1-1 . TRBV7-9
ACSSPSASGTSSYNEQF TRBJ2-1 . TRBV11-2
ASSTAWTSGSNEQF TRBJ2-1 . TRBV25-1
SARETSYEQY TRBJ2-7 medium-sized TRBV20-1
ASSRAAAGTDTQY TRBJ2-3 few TRBV7-9
ASSLGPQANTGELF TRBJ2-2 . TRBV11-3
ASSQDRAGYYNEQF TRBJ2-1 . TRBV4-1
ASSPGKLTGELF TRBJ2-2 . TRBV6-1
ASSVSGSSYNEQF TRBJ2-1 many TRBV19
ASIRALAGGPREQF TRBJ2-1 medium-sized TRBV6-1